The 9 T cell receptor beta chains below were found in one sample sequenced in a study of neurological immune-mediated disorders. TCRdb reanalysed the 5' RACE reads using MiXCR and keeps one entry per CDR3 protein. The sample contains 55,000 to 65,000 distinct CDR3 sequences, under 4.5% of which appear only once. The specimen was PBMCs. These receptor sequences come from a woman aged 25 to 39 with multiple sclerosis.

In this sample, this clonotype turned up many times. The chain uses TRBV7-2 and TRBJ2-6; D gene uncertain. V was clipped by 5 bases and J by 2 bases, with 10 bases between them. Germline values: CDR1 SGHTA, CDR2 FQGNSA. The CDR3 consists of 15 residues. CDR3 bases: TGTGCCAGCAGCGTCGATCTTACTGGGGCCAACGTCCTGACTTTC. It codes for CASSVDLTGANVLTF.

In this sample, this clonotype turned up many times. The chain links TRBV20-1 to TRBJ1-2; a possible D gene is TRBD1 (5 bases). The V and J ends lost 3 bases and 6 bases respectively, with 14 bases between them. This CDR3 spans 13 amino acids. From germline, CDR1 is DFQATT and CDR2 SNEGSKA (reference sequence). The CDR3 spells CSASLGVYDGYTF. The DNA for the CDR3 is TGCAGTGCTAGTCTGGGGGTTTACGATGGCTACACCTTC.

Many counts were recorded for this clonotype. This rearrangement joins TRBV5-1 to TRBJ1-2, with 8 bases that match TRBD1. The CDR3 runs 15 residues. V shed 0 bases, J shed 4 bases, and the junction held 5 bases outside the gene matches. Germline loops: CDR1 SGHRS, CDR2 YFSETQ. DNA of the CDR3: TGCGCCAGCAGCTTGGATGGCAGGGGGCCCTATGGCTACACCTTC. Translation gives CASSLDGRGPYGYTF.

This clonotype was observed at least ten times. The chain has TRBV28 and TRBJ2-1; 12 bases align to TRBD2. Per germline, CDR1 MDHEN and CDR2 SYDVKM. V lost 3 bases, J lost 1 base, and 4 bases stayed unmatched. The CDR3 runs to 17 residues. CDR3 region: CASSFPSGRVSYNEQFF. The CDR3 DNA is TGTGCCAGCAGTTTTCCTAGCGGGAGGGTGTCCTACAATGAGCAGTTCTTC.

This clonotype was detected ten times or more. The V call is TRBV3-1, the J call TRBJ2-7; D remains unclear. Deletions cut 3 bases from V and 2 bases from J, with 5 bases between. CDR1 is LGHDT and CDR2 is YNNKEL in the germline V gene (reference sequence). The CDR3 spans 12 residues. CDR3 nucleotide sequence: TGTGCCAGCAGCCACCTGGCCTACGAGCAGTACTTC. Translating gives CASSHLAYEQYF.

As to this clonotype: One base away lies a much larger clone, so this may be a sequencing read error. This rearrangement joins TRBV20-1 to TRBJ2-1, with D maybe TRBD2 (5 bases). Trimming removed 4 bases at V and 8 bases at J, with 12 bases between. CDR3 length equals 12 residues. Germline values: CDR1 DFQATT, CDR2 SNEGSKA (reference sequence). CDR3 in DNA: TGCAGTGCTACGGGAAAGATCCATGAGCAGTTCTTC. It specifies CSATGKIHEQFF.

In its sample, this clonotype was seen many times. The chain couples TRBV5-1 to TRBJ2-5; D is possibly TRBD1 (7 bases). CDR1 and CDR2 from the germline V gene are SGHRS and YFSETQ. V lost 4 bases and J lost 2, with 12 bases in between. The CDR3 sequence is 14 residues long. The CDR3 DNA reads TGCGCCAGCAGCGCGGGACAGTATCAAGAGACCCAGTACTTC. Residues: CASSAGQYQETQYF. Full variable domain (missing parts from reference TRBV5-1 and TRBJ2-5): KAGVTQTPRYLIKTRGQQVTLSCSPISGHRSVSWYQQTPGQGLQFLFEYFSETQRNKGNFPGRFSGRQFSNSRSEMNVSTLELGDSALYLCASSAGQYQETQYFGPGTRLLVL.

The gene calls are TRBV7-9 and TRBJ1-1; a weak D match, TRBD1 (6 bases). The CDR3 loop spans 14 amino acids. V lost 7 bases and J lost 4, with 16 bases in between. Germline CDR1 SEHNR, CDR2 FQNEAQ (reference sequence). DNA of the CDR3: TGTGCCAGCAACTCAGGGGATAGGGTCACTGAAGCTTTCTTT. This translates into CASNSGDRVTEAFF.

This clonotype was detected ten times or more. The chain is built from TRBV12-3 or TRBV12-4 and TRBJ2-7; TRBD1 might be the D (5 bases). Trimming took off 2 bases at V and 3 bases at J, with 5 bases between the two ends. The CDR3 covers 12 residues. CDR3 nucleotide sequence: TGTGCCAGCAGTTTACAGGGCTACGAGCAGTACTTC. Translation: CASSLQGYEQYF.